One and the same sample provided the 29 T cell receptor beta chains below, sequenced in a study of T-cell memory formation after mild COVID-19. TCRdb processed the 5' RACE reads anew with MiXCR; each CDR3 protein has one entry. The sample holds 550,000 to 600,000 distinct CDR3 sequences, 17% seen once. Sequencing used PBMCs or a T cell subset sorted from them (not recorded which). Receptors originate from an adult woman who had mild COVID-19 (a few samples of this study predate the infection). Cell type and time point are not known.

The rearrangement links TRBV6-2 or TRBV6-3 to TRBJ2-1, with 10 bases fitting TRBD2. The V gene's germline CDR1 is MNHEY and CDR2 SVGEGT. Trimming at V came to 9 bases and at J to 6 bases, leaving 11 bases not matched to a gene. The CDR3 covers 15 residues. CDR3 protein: CASVSGGAGANEQFF. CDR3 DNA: TGTGCCAGTGTAAGCGGGGGGGCGGGGGCCAATGAGCAGTTCTTC.

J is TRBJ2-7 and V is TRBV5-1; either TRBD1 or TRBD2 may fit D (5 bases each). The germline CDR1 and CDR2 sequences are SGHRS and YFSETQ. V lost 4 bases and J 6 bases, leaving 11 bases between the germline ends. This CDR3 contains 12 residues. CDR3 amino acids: CASSPTGPEQYF. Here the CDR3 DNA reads TGCGCCAGCAGCCCTACGGGGCCCGAGCAGTACTTC.

The CDR3 DNA follows: TGTGCCAGCAGCCTGGGGACAGTTGAGCAGTACTTC. Translation: CASSLGTVEQYF. This chain joins TRBV3-1 and TRBJ2-7; TRBD1 matches 7 bases. CDR3 length equals 12 residues. With V trimmed by 4 bases and J by 7 bases, 4 bases remained unmatched. The germline gives CDR1 LGHDT, CDR2 YNNKEL (reference sequence).

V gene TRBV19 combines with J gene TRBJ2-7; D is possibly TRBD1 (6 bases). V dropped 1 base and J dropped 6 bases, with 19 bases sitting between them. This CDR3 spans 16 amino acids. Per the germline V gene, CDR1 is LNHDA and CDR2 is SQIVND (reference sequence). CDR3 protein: CASSIASGAGNGEQYF. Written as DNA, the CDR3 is TGTGCCAGTAGTATAGCATCAGGGGCCGGAAATGGCGAGCAGTACTTC.

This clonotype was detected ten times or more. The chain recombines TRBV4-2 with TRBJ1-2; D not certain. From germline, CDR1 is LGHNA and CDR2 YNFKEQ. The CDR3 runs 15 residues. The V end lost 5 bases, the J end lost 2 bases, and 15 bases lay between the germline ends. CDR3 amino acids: CASSGLGERNYGYTF. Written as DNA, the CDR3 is TGTGCCAGCAGCGGTCTCGGGGAGAGAAACTATGGCTACACCTTC.

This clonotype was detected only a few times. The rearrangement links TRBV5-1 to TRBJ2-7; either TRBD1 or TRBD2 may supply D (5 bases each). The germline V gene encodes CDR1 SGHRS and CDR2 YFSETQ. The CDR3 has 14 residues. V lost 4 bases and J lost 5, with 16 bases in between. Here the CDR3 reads CASSDLLLGDEQYF. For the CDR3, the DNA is TGCGCCAGCAGCGACCTCCTCTTGGGGGACGAGCAGTACTTC.

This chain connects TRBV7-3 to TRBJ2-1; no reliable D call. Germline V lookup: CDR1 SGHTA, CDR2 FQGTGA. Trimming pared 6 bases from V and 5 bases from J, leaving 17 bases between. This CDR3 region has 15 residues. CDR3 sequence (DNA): TGTGCCAGCAGTCCGGGCCACGGTTTAAACAATGAGCAGTTCTTC. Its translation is CASSPGHGLNNEQFF. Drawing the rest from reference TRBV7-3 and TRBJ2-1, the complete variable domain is GAGVSQTPSNKVTEKGKYVELRCDPISGHTALYWYRQSLGQGPEFLIYFQGTGAADDSGLPNDRFFAVRPEGSVSTLKIQRTERGDSAVYLCASSPGHGLNNEQFFGPGTRLTVL.

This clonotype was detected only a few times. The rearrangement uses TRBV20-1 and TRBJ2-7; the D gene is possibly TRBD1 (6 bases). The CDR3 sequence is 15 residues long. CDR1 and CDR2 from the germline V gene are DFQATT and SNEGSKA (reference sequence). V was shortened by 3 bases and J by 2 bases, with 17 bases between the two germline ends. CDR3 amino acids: CSARGAQGNPYEQYF. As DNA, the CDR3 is TGCAGTGCTAGGGGGGCCCAAGGGAACCCCTACGAGCAGTACTTC.

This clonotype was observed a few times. The CDR3 DNA is TGTGCCAGCAGTTTATATCGCGAGGGGGAAAGGTACTTC. This translates into CASSLYREGERYF. The chain carries TRBV27 and TRBJ2-7, with D perhaps matching TRBD1 (6 bases). The CDR3 runs to 13 residues. The V gene's germline CDR1 is MNHEY and CDR2 SMNVEV (reference sequence). V dropped 1 base and J dropped 12 bases, with 16 bases sitting between them.

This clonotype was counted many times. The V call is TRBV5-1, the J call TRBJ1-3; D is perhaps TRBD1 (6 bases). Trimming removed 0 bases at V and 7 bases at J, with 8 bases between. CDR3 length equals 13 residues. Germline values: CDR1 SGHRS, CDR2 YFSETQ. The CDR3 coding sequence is TGCGCCAGCAGCTTGGACAGGGCCAACACCATATATTTT. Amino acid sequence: CASSLDRANTIYF.

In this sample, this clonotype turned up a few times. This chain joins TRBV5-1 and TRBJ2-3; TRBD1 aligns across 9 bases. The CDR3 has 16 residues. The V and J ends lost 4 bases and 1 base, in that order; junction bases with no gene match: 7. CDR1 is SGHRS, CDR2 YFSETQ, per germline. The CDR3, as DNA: TGCGCCAGCAGCGTGAGACAGGGGGGACGCACAGATACGCAGTATTTT. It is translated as CASSVRQGGRTDTQYF.

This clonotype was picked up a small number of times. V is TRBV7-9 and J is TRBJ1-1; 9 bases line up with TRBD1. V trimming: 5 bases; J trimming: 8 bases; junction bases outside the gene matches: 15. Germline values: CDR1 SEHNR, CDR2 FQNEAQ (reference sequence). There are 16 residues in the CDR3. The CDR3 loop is CASSGSTGGKIEEAFF. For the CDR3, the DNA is TGTGCCAGCAGCGGTTCGACAGGGGGTAAAATCGAAGAAGCTTTCTTT.

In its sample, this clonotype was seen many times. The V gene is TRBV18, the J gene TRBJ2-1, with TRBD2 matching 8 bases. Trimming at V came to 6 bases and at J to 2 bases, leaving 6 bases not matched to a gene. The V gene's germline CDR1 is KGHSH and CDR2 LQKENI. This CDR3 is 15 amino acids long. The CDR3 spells CASSPTSGPYNEQFF. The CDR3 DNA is TGTGCCAGCTCTCCAACTAGCGGACCCTACAATGAGCAGTTCTTC. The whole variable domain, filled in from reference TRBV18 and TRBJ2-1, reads NAGVMQNPRHLVRRRGQEARLRCSPMKGHSHVYWYRQLPEEGLKFMVYLQKENIIDESGMPKERFSAEFPKEGPSILRIQQVVRGDSAAYFCASSPTSGPYNEQFFGPGTRLTVL.

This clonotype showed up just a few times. CDR3 region: CASSGLAGYTGELFF. In DNA form, the CDR3 reads TGTGCCAGCAGTGGACTAGCGGGGTACACCGGGGAGCTGTTTTTT. The chain couples TRBV9 to TRBJ2-2, with 12 bases lining up with TRBD2. Per germline, CDR1 SGDLS and CDR2 YYNGEE. With 5 bases clipped from V and 3 bases from J, the junction kept 2 bases outside the gene matches. The CDR3 sequence is 15 residues long.

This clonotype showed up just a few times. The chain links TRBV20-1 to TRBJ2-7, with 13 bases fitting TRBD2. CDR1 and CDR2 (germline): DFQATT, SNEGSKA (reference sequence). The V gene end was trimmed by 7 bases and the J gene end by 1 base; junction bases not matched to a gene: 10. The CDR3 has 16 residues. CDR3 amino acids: CSVPGLAGRASYEQYF. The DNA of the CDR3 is TGCAGTGTCCCGGGACTAGCGGGAAGGGCTTCCTACGAGCAGTACTTC.

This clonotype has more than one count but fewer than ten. The CDR3 DNA is TGTGCCAGCAGCCGGGGGGGTAGCGGGAGTTCCTACAATGAGCAGTTCTTC. This codes for CASSRGGSGSSYNEQFF. The chain has TRBV11-2 and TRBJ2-1, with 9 nucleotides matching TRBD2. Germline values: CDR1 SGHAT, CDR2 FQNNGV. Trimming removed 5 bases from V and 1 base from J; junction bases left unmatched: 9. The CDR3 contains 17 residues.

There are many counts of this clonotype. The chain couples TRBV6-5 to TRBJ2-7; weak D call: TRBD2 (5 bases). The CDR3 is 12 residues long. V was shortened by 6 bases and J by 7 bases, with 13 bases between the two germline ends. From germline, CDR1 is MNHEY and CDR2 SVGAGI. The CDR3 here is CASSPGGSEQYF. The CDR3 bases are TGTGCCAGCAGCCCCGGCGGGTCTGAGCAGTACTTC.

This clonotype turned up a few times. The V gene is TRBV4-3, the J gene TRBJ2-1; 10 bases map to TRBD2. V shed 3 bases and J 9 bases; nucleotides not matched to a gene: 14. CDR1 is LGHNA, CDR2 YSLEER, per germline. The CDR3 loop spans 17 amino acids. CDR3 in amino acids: CASSQQPLAGERGEQFF. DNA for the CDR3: TGCGCCAGCAGCCAGCAACCTCTAGCGGGAGAGAGGGGTGAGCAGTTCTTC.

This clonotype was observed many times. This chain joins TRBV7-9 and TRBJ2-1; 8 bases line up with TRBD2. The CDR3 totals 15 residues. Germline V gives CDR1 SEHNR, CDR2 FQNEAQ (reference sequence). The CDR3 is CGGGTSFSQNNEQFF. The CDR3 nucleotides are TGTGGGGGCGGGACTAGTTTTTCCCAGAACAATGAGCAGTTCTTC. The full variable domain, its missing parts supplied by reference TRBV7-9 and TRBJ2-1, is DTGVSQNPRHKITKRGQNVTFRCDPISEHNRLYWYRQTLGQGPEFLTYFQNEAQLEKSRLLSDRFSAERPKGSFSTLEIQRTEQGDSAMYLCGGGTSFSQNNEQFFGPGTRLTVL.

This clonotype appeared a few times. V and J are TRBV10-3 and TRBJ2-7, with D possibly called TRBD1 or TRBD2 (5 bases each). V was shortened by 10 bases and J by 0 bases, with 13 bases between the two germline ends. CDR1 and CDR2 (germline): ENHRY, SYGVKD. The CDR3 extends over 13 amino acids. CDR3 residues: CATAEGNSYEQYF. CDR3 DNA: TGTGCCACCGCCGAGGGGAACTCCTACGAGCAGTACTTC.

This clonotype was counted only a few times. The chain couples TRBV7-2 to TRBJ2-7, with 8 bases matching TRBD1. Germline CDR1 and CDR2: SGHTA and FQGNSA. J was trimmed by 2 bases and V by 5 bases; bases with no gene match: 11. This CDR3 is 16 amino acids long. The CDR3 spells CASSPSWDRNTYEQYF. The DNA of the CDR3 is TGTGCCAGCAGCCCTTCATGGGACAGGAATACCTACGAGCAGTACTTC. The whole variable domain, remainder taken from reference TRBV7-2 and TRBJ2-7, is GAGVSQSPSNKVTEKGKDVELRCDPISGHTALYWYRQSLGQGLEFLIYFQGNSAPDKSGLPSDRFSAERTGGSVSTLTIQRTQQEDSAVYLCASSPSWDRNTYEQYFGPGTRLTVT.

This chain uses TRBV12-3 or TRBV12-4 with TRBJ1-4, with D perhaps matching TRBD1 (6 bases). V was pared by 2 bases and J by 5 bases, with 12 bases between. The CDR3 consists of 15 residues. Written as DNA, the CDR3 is TGTGCCAGCAGTTTACACGAAGGACAGAATGAAAAACTGTTTTTT. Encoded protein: CASSLHEGQNEKLFF.

The CDR3 protein is CASSSSTAEAFF. As DNA, the CDR3 is TGTGCCAGCAGTTCTAGTACGGCTGAAGCTTTCTTT. The chain combines TRBV27 with TRBJ1-1; D not resolved. Germline V CDR1 and CDR2: MNHEY, SMNVEV (reference sequence). The V gene lost 4 bases and the J gene lost 6 bases, with 9 bases spanning the gap. There are 12 residues in the CDR3.

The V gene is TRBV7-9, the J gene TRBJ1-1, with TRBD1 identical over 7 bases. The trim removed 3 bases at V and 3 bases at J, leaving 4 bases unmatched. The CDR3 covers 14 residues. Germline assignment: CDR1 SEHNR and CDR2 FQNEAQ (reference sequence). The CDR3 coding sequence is TGTGCCAGCAGCTTGGAGGGACAGTACACTGAAGCTTTCTTT. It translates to CASSLEGQYTEAFF.

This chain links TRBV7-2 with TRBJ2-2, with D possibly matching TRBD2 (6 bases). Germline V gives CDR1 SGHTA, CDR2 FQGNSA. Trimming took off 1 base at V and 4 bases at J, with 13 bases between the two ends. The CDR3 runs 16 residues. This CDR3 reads CASSLVRGLSTGELFF. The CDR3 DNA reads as TGTGCCAGCAGCTTAGTTAGGGGACTGAGCACCGGGGAGCTGTTTTTT.

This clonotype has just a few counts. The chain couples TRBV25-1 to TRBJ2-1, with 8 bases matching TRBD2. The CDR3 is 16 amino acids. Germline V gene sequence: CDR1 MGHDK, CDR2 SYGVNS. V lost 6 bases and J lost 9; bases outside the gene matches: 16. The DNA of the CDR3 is TGTGCCAGCAGCCGCATTACTAGCGGCAGTGGTGGTGAGCAGTTCTTC. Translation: CASSRITSGSGGEQFF. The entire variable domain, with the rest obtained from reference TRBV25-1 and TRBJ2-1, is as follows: EADIYQTPRYLVIGTGKKITLECSQTMGHDKMYWYQQDPGMELHLIHYSYGVNSTEKGDLSSESTVSRIRTEHFPLTLESARPSHTSQYLCASSRITSGSGGEQFFGPGTRLTVL.

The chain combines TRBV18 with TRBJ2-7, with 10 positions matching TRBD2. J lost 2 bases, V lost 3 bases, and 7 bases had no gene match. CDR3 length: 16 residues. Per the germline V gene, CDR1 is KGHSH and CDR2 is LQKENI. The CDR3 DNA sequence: TGTGCCAGCTCACCCTCCATAGCGGGAGGAGCCTACGAGCAGTACTTC. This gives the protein CASSPSIAGGAYEQYF. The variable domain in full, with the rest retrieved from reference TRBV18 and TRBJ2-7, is NAGVMQNPRHLVRRRGQEARLRCSPMKGHSHVYWYRQLPEEGLKFMVYLQKENIIDESGMPKERFSAEFPKEGPSILRIQQVVRGDSAAYFCASSPSIAGGAYEQYFGPGTRLTVT.

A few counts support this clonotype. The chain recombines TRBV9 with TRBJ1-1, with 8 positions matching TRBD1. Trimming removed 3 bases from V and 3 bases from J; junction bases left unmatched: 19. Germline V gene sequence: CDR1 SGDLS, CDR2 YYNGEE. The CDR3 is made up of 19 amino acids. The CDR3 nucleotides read TGTGCCAGCAGCGCCTACCTAACCGGGACAGGAAAAGGAGACACTGAAGCTTTCTTT. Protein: CASSAYLTGTGKGDTEAFF.

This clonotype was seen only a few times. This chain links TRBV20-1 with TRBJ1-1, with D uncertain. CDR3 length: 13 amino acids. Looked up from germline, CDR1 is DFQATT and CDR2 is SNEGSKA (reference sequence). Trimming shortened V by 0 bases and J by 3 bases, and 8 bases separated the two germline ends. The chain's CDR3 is CSARDLRDTEAFF. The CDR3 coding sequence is TGCAGTGCTAGAGATCTCCGAGACACTGAAGCTTTCTTT.